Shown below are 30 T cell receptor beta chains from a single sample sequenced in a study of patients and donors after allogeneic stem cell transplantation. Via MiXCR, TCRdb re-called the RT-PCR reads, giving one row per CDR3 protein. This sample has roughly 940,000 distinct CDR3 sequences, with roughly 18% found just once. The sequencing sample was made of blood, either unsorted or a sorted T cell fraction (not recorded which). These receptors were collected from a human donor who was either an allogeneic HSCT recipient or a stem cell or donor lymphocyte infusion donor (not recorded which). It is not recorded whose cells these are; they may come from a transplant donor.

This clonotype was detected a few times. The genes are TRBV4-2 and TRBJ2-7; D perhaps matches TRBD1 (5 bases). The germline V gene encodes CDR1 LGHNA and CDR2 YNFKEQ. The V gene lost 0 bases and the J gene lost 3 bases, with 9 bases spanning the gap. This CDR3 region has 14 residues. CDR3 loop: CASSQDQGNYEQYF. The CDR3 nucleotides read TGTGCCAGCAGCCAAGACCAGGGAAACTACGAGCAGTACTTC.

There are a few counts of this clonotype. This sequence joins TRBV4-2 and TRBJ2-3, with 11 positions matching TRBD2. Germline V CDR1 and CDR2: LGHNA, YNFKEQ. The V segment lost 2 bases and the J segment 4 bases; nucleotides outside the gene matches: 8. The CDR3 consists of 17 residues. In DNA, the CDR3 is TGTGCCAGCAGCCAACCCCATCCGGGACTAGCGGCAGATACGCAGTATTTT. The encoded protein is CASSQPHPGLAADTQYF.

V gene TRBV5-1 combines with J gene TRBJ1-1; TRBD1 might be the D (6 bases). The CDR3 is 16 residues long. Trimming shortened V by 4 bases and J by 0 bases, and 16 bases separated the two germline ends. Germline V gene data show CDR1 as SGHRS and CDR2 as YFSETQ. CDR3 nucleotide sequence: TGCGCCAGCAGCAAGGACAGCGAGAGGATGAACACTGAAGCTTTCTTT. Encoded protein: CASSKDSERMNTEAFF.

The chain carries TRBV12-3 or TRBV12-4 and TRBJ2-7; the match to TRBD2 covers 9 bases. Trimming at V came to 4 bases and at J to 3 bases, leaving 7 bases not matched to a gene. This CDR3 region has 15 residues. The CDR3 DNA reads TGTGCCAGCAGTTGGAAGCGGGGGGTACTCTACGAGCAGTACTTC. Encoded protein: CASSWKRGVLYEQYF.

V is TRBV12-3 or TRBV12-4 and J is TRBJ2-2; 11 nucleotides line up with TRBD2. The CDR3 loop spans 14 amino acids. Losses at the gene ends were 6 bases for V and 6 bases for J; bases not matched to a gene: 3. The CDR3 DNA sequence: TGTGCCAGCAGAAATAGCGGGGGGGCCGGGGAGCTGTTTTTT. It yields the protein CASRNSGGAGELFF.

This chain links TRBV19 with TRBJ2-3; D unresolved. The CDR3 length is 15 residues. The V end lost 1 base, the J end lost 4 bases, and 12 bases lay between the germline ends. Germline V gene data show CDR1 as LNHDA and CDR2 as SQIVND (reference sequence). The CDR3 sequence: CASSIGLHRPDTQYF. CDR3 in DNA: TGTGCCAGTAGTATAGGCCTACACCGACCAGATACGCAGTATTTT.

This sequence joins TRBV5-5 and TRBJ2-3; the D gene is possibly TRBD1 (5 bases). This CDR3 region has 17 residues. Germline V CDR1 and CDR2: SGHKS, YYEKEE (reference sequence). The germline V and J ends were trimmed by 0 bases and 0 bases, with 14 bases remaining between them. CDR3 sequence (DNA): TGTGCCAGCAGCTTGGGGACACCCCCACGAAGCACAGATACGCAGTATTTT. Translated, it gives CASSLGTPPRSTDTQYF.

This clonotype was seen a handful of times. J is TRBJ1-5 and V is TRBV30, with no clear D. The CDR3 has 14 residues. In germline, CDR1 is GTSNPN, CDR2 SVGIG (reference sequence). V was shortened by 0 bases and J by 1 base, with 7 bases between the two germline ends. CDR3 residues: CAWSVTQSNQPQHF. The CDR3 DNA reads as TGTGCCTGGAGTGTAACCCAGAGCAATCAGCCCCAGCATTTT.

The CDR3, as DNA: TGTGCCAGTTCGGACGGAGCCTATGGCTACACCTTC. This encodes CASSDGAYGYTF. The genes are TRBV19 and TRBJ1-2; D unresolved. This CDR3 contains 12 residues. The ends were cut back, 8 bases at V and 4 bases at J, with 11 bases in the middle. Per germline, CDR1 LNHDA and CDR2 SQIVND (reference sequence).

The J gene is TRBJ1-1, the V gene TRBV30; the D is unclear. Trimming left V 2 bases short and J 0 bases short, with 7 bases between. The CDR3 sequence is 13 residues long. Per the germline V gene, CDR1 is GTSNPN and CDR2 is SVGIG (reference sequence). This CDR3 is CAWSKGLNTEAFF. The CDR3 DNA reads TGTGCCTGGAGTAAAGGGCTGAACACTGAAGCTTTCTTT.

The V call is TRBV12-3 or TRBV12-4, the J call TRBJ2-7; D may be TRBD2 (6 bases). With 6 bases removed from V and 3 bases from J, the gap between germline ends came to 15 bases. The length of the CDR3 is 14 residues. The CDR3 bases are TGTGCCAGCAGCCGGGGGAGCGGCGGCTACGAGCAGTACTTC. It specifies CASSRGSGGYEQYF.

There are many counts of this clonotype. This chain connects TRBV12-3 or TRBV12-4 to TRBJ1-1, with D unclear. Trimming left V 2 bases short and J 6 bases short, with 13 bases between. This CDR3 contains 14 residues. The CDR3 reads CASSLSEGISEAFF. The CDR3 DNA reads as TGTGCCAGCAGTTTATCGGAGGGAATTTCTGAAGCTTTCTTT.

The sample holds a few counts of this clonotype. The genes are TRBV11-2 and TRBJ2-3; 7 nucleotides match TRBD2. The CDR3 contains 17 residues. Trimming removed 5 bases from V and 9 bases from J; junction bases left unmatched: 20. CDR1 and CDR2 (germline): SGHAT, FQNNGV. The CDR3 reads CASSHPLDGTKRATQYF. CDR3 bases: TGTGCCAGCAGCCACCCCTTGGACGGGACTAAAAGAGCGACGCAGTATTTT.

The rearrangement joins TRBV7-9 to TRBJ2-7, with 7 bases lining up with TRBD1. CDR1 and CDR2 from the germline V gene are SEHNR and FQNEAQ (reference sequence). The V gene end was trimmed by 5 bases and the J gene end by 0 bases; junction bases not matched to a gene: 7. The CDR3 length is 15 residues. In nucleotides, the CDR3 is TGTGCCAGCAGCCGGGACAGAGAGTTCTCCTACGAGCAGTACTTC. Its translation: CASSRDREFSYEQYF.

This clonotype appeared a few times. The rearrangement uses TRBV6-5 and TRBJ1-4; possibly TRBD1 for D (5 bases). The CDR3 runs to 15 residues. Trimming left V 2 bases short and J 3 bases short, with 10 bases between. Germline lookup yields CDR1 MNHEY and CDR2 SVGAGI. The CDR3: CASSYGDRANEKLFF. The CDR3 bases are TGTGCCAGCAGTTACGGAGACAGAGCTAATGAAAAACTGTTTTTT.

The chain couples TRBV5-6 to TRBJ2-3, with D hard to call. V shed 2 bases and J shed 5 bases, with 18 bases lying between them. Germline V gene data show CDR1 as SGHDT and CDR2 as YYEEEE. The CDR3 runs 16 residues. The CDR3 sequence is CASSFRLWTELDTQYF. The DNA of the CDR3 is TGTGCCAGCAGCTTCCGGCTGTGGACGGAGCTAGATACGCAGTATTTT.

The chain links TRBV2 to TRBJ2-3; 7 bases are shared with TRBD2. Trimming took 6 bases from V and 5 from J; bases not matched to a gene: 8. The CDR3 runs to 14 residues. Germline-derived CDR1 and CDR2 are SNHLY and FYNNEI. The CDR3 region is CASSPYGGRDTQYF. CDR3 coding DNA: TGTGCCAGCAGCCCTTACGGCGGGAGAGATACGCAGTATTTT.

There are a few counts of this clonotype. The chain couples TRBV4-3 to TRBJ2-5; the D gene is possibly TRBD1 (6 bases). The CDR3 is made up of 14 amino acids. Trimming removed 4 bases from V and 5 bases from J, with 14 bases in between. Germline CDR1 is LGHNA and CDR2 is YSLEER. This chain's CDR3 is CASSLGEGEETQYF. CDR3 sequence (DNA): TGCGCCAGCAGCCTCGGTGAGGGGGAGGAGACCCAGTACTTC.

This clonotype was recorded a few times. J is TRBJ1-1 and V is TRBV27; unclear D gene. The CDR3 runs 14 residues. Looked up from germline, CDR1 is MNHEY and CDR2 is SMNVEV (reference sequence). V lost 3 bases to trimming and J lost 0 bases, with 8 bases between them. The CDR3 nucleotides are TGTGCCAGCAGTTTCGTTGCCCTGAACACTGAAGCTTTCTTT. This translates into CASSFVALNTEAFF.

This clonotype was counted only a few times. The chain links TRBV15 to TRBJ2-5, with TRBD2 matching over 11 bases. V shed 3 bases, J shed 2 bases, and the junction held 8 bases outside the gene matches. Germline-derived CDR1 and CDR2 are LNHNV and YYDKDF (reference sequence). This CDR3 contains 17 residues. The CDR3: CATSSNTGLADQETQYF. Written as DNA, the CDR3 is TGTGCCACCAGCAGCAACACGGGACTAGCGGATCAAGAGACCCAGTACTTC.

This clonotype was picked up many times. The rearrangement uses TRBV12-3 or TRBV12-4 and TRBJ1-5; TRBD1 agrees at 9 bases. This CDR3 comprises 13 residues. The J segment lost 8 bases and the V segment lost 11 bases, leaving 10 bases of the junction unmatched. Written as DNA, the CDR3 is TGTGCCGTCGGGACAGGGCAAATGGAGCCCCAGCATTTT. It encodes CAVGTGQMEPQHF.

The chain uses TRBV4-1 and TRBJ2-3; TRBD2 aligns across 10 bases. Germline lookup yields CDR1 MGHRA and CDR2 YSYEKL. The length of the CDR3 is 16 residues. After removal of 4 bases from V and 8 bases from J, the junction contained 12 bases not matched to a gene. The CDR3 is CASSLGVAGGLSTQYF. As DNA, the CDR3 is TGCGCCAGCAGCCTAGGGGTAGCGGGGGGTCTGTCTACGCAGTATTTT.

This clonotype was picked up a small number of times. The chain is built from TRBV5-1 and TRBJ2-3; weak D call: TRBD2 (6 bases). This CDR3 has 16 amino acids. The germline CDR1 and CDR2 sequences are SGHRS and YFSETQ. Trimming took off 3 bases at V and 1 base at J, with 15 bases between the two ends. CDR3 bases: TGCGCCAGCAGCTATTTTAGCGGAGCCCGCACAGATACGCAGTATTTT. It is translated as CASSYFSGARTDTQYF. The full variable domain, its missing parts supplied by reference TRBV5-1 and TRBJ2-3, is KAGVTQTPRYLIKTRGQQVTLSCSPISGHRSVSWYQQTPGQGLQFLFEYFSETQRNKGNFPGRFSGRQFSNSRSEMNVSTLELGDSALYLCASSYFSGARTDTQYFGPGTRLTVL.

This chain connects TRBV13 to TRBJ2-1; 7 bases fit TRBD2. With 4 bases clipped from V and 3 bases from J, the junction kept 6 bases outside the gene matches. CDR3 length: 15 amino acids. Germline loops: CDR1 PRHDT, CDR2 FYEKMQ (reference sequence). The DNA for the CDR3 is TGTGCCAGCAGCTCGACTAGCAGAGTCTACAATGAGCAGTTCTTC. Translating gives CASSSTSRVYNEQFF. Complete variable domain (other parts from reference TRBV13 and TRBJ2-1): AAGVIQSPRHLIKEKRETATLKCYPIPRHDTVYWYQQGPGQDPQFLISFYEKMQSDKGSIPDRFSAQQFSDYHSELNMSSLELGDSALYFCASSSTSRVYNEQFFGPGTRLTVL.

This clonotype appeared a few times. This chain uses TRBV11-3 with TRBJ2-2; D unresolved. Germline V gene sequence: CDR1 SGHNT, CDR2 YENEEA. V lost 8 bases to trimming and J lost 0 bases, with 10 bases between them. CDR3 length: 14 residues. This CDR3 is CASDDLSNTGELFF. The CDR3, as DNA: TGTGCCAGCGACGACTTATCGAACACCGGGGAGCTGTTTTTT. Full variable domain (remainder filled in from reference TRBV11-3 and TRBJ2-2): EAGVVQSPRYKIIEKKQPVAFWCNPISGHNTLYWYLQNLGQGPELLIRYENEEAVDDSQLPKDRFSAERLKGVDSTLKIQPAELGDSAVYLCASDDLSNTGELFFGEGSRLTVL.

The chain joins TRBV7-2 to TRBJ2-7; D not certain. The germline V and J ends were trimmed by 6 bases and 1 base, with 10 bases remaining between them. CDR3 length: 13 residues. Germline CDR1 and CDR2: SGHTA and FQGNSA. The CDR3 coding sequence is TGTGCCAGCAGGGATGGGGTATCCTACGAGCAGTACTTC. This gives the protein CASRDGVSYEQYF.

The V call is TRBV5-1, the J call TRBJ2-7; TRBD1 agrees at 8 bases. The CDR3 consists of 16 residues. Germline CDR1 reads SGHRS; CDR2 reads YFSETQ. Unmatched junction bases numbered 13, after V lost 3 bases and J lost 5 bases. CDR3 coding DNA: TGCGCCAGCAGCTCATCTGGACAGGGCTTGTCTCACGAGCAGTACTTC. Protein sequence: CASSSSGQGLSHEQYF.

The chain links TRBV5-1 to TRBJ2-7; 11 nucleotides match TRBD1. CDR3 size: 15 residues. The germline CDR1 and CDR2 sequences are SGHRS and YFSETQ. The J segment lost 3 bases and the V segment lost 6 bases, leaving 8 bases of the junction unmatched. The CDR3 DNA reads TGCGCCAGCACCCCCGGACAGGGGGCGAGCTACGAGCAGTACTTC. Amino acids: CASTPGQGASYEQYF.

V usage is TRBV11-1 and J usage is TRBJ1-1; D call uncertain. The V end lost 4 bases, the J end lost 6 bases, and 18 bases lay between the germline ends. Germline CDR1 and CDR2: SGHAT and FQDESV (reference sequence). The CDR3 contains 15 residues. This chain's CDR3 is CASSSPGRLGAEAFF. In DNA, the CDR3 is TGTGCCAGCAGCTCCCCAGGACGTCTTGGGGCTGAAGCTTTCTTT.

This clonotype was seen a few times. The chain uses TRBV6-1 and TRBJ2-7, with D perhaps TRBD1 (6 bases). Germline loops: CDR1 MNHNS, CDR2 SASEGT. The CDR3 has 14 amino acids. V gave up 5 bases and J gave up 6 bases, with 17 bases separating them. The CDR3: CASSRQGMPLEQYF. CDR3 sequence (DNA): TGTGCCAGCAGTAGGCAGGGGATGCCTCTCGAGCAGTACTTC.